The present TCR beta chain was sequenced within a study of T-cell memory formation after mild COVID-19. The CDR3 extends over 15 amino acids. With 4 bases removed from V and 6 bases from J, the gap between germline ends came to 20 bases. The germline gives CDR1 SGHKS, CDR2 YYEKEE (reference sequence). TCRdb used MiXCR to reprocess the 5' RACE reads, holding one entry per CDR3 protein. The data show roughly 250,000 distinct CDR3 sequences, over 15% seen once. J is TRBJ2-7 and V is TRBV5-5, with TRBD2 as a possible D gene (5 bases). Specimen: PBMCs or a T cell subset sorted from them (not recorded which). The TCR sequence derives from a man in his late teens or twenties who had mild COVID-19 (a few samples of this study predate the infection). Cell type and time point are not known. CDR3 nucleotide sequence: TGTGCCAGCAGCCCGGTTGGCGGACTCCTGTCCGAGCAGTACGTC. Translation: CASSPVGGLLSEQYV.